The 29 T cell receptor beta chains listed next were all sequenced from one sample in a study of early T cells in non-severe SARS-CoV-2 infection. TCRdb used MiXCR to reprocess the 5' RACE reads, holding one entry per CDR3 protein. The data contain some 60,000 distinct CDR3 sequences, around 12% of them singletons. Input material: whole blood. Receptors originate from an adult who was a healthcare worker with PCR-confirmed SARS-CoV-2 infection or an uninfected control (not recorded which).

This chain uses TRBV29-1 with TRBJ2-2; no reliable D call. Germline V CDR1 and CDR2: SQVTM, ANQGSEA. The CDR3 loop spans 11 amino acids. V dropped 4 bases and J dropped 6 bases, with 6 bases sitting between them. CDR3 DNA: TGCAGCGTTGGGGGTCCCGGGGAGCTGTTTTTT. Its translation: CSVGGPGELFF.

V gene TRBV9 combines with J gene TRBJ2-2, with 8 bases fitting TRBD1. This CDR3 contains 15 residues. Germline V gene data show CDR1 as SGDLS and CDR2 as YYNGEE. The ends lost 5 bases at V and 0 bases at J; junction bases unmatched: 3. The CDR3 nucleotides are TGTGCCAGCAGTAACAGGGGGGCGAACACCGGGGAGCTGTTTTTT. This gives the protein CASSNRGANTGELFF.

In this sample, this clonotype turned up a few times. The chain employs TRBV29-1 and TRBJ2-1; tentatively, D is TRBD2 (6 bases). The CDR3 runs 14 residues. V was trimmed by 4 bases and J by 10 bases, leaving 20 bases between them. Looked up from germline, CDR1 is SQVTM and CDR2 is ANQGSEA. CDR3 sequence reads: CSVAGVAGPIEQFF. The CDR3 DNA reads TGCAGCGTTGCCGGGGTTGCGGGGCCGATCGAGCAGTTCTTC.

CDR3 bases: TGTGCCAGCAGCTTGAGAGGTGGGGACAGGGGGTTGAACACTGAAGCTTTCTTT. It codes for CASSLRGGDRGLNTEAFF. The V and J genes are TRBV5-4 and TRBJ1-1; 11 nucleotides agree with TRBD1. V shed 1 base and J 0 bases; nucleotides not matched to a gene: 8. This CDR3 contains 18 residues. The germline gives CDR1 SGHNT, CDR2 YYREEE (reference sequence).

This clonotype was seen only a few times. This CDR3 reads CSVSGNEQFF. The CDR3 DNA reads TGCAGCGTTTCCGGGAATGAGCAGTTCTTC. The chain carries TRBV29-1 and TRBJ2-1; no definite D call. CDR1 is SQVTM and CDR2 is ANQGSEA in the germline V gene. The V end was cut by 5 bases, the J end by 7 bases, with 6 bases between. The CDR3 loop spans 10 amino acids.

This clonotype was counted at least ten times. V usage is TRBV19 and J usage is TRBJ1-6; possible D gene TRBD1, 5 bases. V gave up 3 bases and J gave up 10 bases, with 13 bases separating them. The CDR3 totals 14 residues. Germline CDR1 LNHDA, CDR2 SQIVND (reference sequence). The CDR3 DNA is TGTGCCAGTAGTATCGCCAGGGCCGAGTCACCCCTCCACTTT. Protein product: CASSIARAESPLHF.

This clonotype was counted between two and nine times. The V call is TRBV28, the J call TRBJ2-3; TRBD2 is a possible D gene (7 bases). Trimming removed 3 bases at V and 1 base at J, with 8 bases between. This CDR3 has 14 amino acids. Germline-derived CDR1 and CDR2 are MDHEN and SYDVKM. The CDR3 region has the DNA TGTGCCAGCAGTTTGGGGGGGCGCACAGATACGCAGTATTTT. Residues: CASSLGGRTDTQYF.

The chain links TRBV28 to TRBJ1-4; D remains ambiguous. The length of the CDR3 is 14 residues. Germline V gene sequence: CDR1 MDHEN, CDR2 SYDVKM. Trimming pared 5 bases from V and 8 bases from J, leaving 15 bases between. The CDR3 loop reads CASSPPGRREKLFF. For the CDR3, the DNA is TGTGCCAGCAGTCCCCCCGGCAGGCGGGAAAAACTGTTTTTT. Supplemented by reference TRBV28 and TRBJ1-4, the full variable domain reads DVKVTQSSRYLVKRTGEKVFLECVQDMDHENMFWYRQDPGLGLRLIYFSYDVKMKEKGDIPEGYSVSREKKERFSLILESASTNQTSMYLCASSPPGRREKLFFGSGTQLSVL.

Ten or more counts support this clonotype. This chain uses TRBV20-1 with TRBJ2-3; 11 nucleotides match TRBD2. Germline values: CDR1 DFQATT, CDR2 SNEGSKA (reference sequence). Trimming removed 1 base from V and 5 bases from J; junction bases left unmatched: 5. CDR3 length: 15 amino acids. The CDR3 loop reads CSARVAGGLEDTQYF. CDR3 coding DNA: TGCAGTGCTAGAGTAGCGGGGGGGCTTGAAGATACGCAGTATTTT.

In its sample, this clonotype was seen many times. This chain links TRBV29-1 with TRBJ2-5; 7 bases agree with TRBD2. This CDR3 comprises 16 residues. Germline lookup yields CDR1 SQVTM and CDR2 ANQGSEA. Losses at the gene ends were 3 bases for V and 5 bases for J; bases not matched to a gene: 15. The CDR3 region has the DNA TGCAGCGTTGACCGAGCGGGAACCTACATCGGGGAGACCCAGTACTTC. Translation: CSVDRAGTYIGETQYF.

This clonotype was seen ten or more times. This chain links TRBV5-1 with TRBJ1-6; 8 nucleotides match TRBD1. The CDR3 loop spans 16 amino acids. Trimming took 2 bases from V and 7 from J; bases not matched to a gene: 8. The V gene's germline CDR1 is SGHRS and CDR2 YFSETQ. CDR3 in amino acids: CASSFAPQGANSPLHF. The CDR3 nucleotides are TGCGCCAGCAGCTTCGCTCCGCAGGGGGCGAATTCACCCCTCCACTTT.

The rearrangement links TRBV19 to TRBJ2-3; the D is unclear. The CDR3 has 13 amino acids. The V and J ends lost 3 bases and 3 bases respectively, with 7 bases between them. Germline V gene data show CDR1 as LNHDA and CDR2 as SQIVND (reference sequence). The DNA of the CDR3 is TGTGCCAGTAGTATGCCCTCGACAGATACGCAGTATTTT. This translates into CASSMPSTDTQYF.

The rearrangement joins TRBV24-1 to TRBJ2-6; D gene unclear. The V end lost 6 bases, the J end lost 0 bases, and 14 bases lay between the germline ends. The CDR3 runs 17 residues. Germline CDR1 is KGHDR and CDR2 is SFDVKD. CDR3 loop: CATSKDGSTSGANVLTF. The CDR3 DNA sequence: TGTGCCACCAGTAAGGACGGATCAACCTCTGGGGCCAACGTCCTGACTTTC.

This clonotype appeared many times. The chain joins TRBV29-1 to TRBJ1-5; D might be TRBD1 (5 bases). From germline, CDR1 is SQVTM and CDR2 ANQGSEA. There are 15 residues in the CDR3. The DNA of the CDR3 is TGCAGGTTATTTCGAGGGGCTTTGTGCAATCAGCCCCAGCATTTT. Its translation is CRLFRGALCNQPQHF.

CDR3 coding DNA: TGTGCCACCCAGGGGGCGATTGGAAACACCATATATTTT. Translated, it gives CATQGAIGNTIYF. This rearrangement joins TRBV28 to TRBJ1-3; 8 positions agree with TRBD1. In germline, CDR1 is MDHEN, CDR2 SYDVKM. The CDR3 is 13 amino acids. Trimming removed 10 bases from V and 3 bases from J; junction bases left unmatched: 5.

This clonotype came up a few times. The J gene is TRBJ1-6, the V gene TRBV5-5; 7 bases align to TRBD1. The CDR3 is 17 amino acids. Germline V gene data show CDR1 as SGHKS and CDR2 as YYEKEE (reference sequence). J gave up 7 bases and V 4 bases, and 14 bases lay outside the gene matches. CDR3 in DNA: TGTGCCAGCAGCCTTTACAGGGGCCCCACTGAAAATTCACCCCTCCACTTT. Protein: CASSLYRGPTENSPLHF.

This clonotype was seen at least ten times. The chain employs TRBV2 and TRBJ1-1; TRBD1 matches 7 bases. Germline lookup yields CDR1 SNHLY and CDR2 FYNNEI. CDR3 length: 14 amino acids. J was trimmed by 0 bases and V by 6 bases; bases with no gene match: 4. CDR3 protein: CASRHRGLNTEAFF. As DNA, the CDR3 is TGTGCCAGCAGACACAGGGGATTGAACACTGAAGCTTTCTTT.

The chain recombines TRBV4-1 with TRBJ2-2; TRBD1 is a possible D gene (6 bases). V lost 0 bases and J lost 0, with 11 bases in between. Germline CDR1 MGHRA, CDR2 YSYEKL. CDR3 length equals 17 residues. CDR3 nucleotide sequence: TGCGCCAGCAGCCAAGATGGTTCAGGGGCGAACACCGGGGAGCTGTTTTTT. Amino acid sequence: CASSQDGSGANTGELFF.

The chain carries TRBV30 and TRBJ1-2, with 10 bases fitting TRBD1. Germline-derived CDR1 and CDR2 are GTSNPN and SVGIG (reference sequence). The CDR3 consists of 14 residues. The V and J ends lost 6 bases and 5 bases, in that order; junction bases with no gene match: 9. The DNA for the CDR3 is TGTGCCTGCACCCCCGTGGGACAGGGGTATGGCTACACCTTC. This codes for CACTPVGQGYGYTF.

This clonotype was seen only a few times. The chain links TRBV4-2 to TRBJ2-7; TRBD2 aligns across 7 bases. The V gene's germline CDR1 is LGHNA and CDR2 YNFKEQ. With V trimmed by 4 bases and J by 2 bases, 8 bases remained unmatched. This CDR3 is 15 amino acids long. In DNA form, the CDR3 reads TGTGCCAGCAGCCCTGCGTGGAGCGGGGCCTACGAGCAGTACTTC. Its protein is CASSPAWSGAYEQYF.

This clonotype was counted at least ten times. The rearrangement links TRBV14 to TRBJ2-3; 12 nucleotides agree with TRBD2. The CDR3 has 17 residues. Germline trimming cut 1 base from V and 4 bases from J; bases unmatched to any gene: 6. Germline CDR1 reads SGHDN; CDR2 reads FVKESK. CDR3 sequence (DNA): TGTGCCAGCAGCCAAGGACTAGCGGGAGTTTCGGCAGATACGCAGTATTTT. Its protein product is CASSQGLAGVSADTQYF.

The sample holds many counts of this clonotype. The J gene is TRBJ2-5, the V gene TRBV7-8, with 12 nucleotides matching TRBD2. Germline-derived CDR1 and CDR2 are SGHVS and FQNEAQ. V trimming: 4 bases; J trimming: 0 bases; junction bases outside the gene matches: 6. This CDR3 spans 17 amino acids. The CDR3 is CASSSTSGGPNQETQYF. Written as DNA, the CDR3 is TGTGCCAGCAGCTCGACTAGCGGGGGCCCCAACCAAGAGACCCAGTACTTC. Drawing the rest from reference TRBV7-8 and TRBJ2-5, the complete variable domain is GAGVSQSPRYKVAKRGQDVALRCDPISGHVSLFWYQQALGQGPEFLTYFQNEAQLDKSGLPSDRFFAERPEGSVSTLKIQRTQQEDSAVYLCASSSTSGGPNQETQYFGPGTRLLVL.

V is TRBV20-1 and J is TRBJ2-1; D may correspond to TRBD1 or TRBD2 (5 bases each). The CDR3 extends over 13 amino acids. Trimming removed 3 bases at V and 8 bases at J, with 14 bases between. CDR1 and CDR2 (germline): DFQATT, SNEGSKA (reference sequence). In DNA, the CDR3 is TGCAGTGCTAGGGGGGAGAGAGCCGATGAGCAGTTCTTC. It encodes CSARGERADEQFF.

This clonotype was found a few times. V gene TRBV6-5 combines with J gene TRBJ2-2; the match to TRBD2 covers 7 bases. The germline V gene encodes CDR1 MNHEY and CDR2 SVGAGI. This CDR3 has 15 amino acids. V trimming: 1 base; J trimming: 1 base; junction bases outside the gene matches: 0. The CDR3 sequence is CASSYWGGNTGELFF. The DNA for the CDR3 is TGTGCCAGCAGTTACTGGGGGGGGAACACCGGGGAGCTGTTTTTT.

This clonotype appeared a few times. The rearrangement joins TRBV9 to TRBJ2-7; 7 bases are a match to TRBD1. Unmatched junction bases numbered 3, after V lost 3 bases and J lost 0 bases. Looked up from germline, CDR1 is SGDLS and CDR2 is YYNGEE. This CDR3 comprises 14 residues. This CDR3 is CASSATGYSYEQYF. CDR3 sequence (DNA): TGTGCCAGCAGCGCGACAGGGTACTCCTACGAGCAGTACTTC.

This clonotype was counted ten times or more. The chain uses TRBV25-1 and TRBJ2-5; no clear D gene. The germline V gene encodes CDR1 MGHDK and CDR2 SYGVNS. This CDR3 is 12 amino acids long. CDR3 sequence reads: CGAKSPGETQYF. The CDR3 DNA sequence: TGTGGGGCTAAGAGCCCCGGAGAGACCCAGTACTTC.

There are a few counts of this clonotype. The V gene is TRBV27, the J gene TRBJ2-7, with D perhaps being TRBD1 or TRBD2 (5 bases each). The CDR3 extends over 16 amino acids. The germline CDR1 and CDR2 sequences are MNHEY and SMNVEV (reference sequence). Trimming removed 3 bases from V and 6 bases from J, with 21 bases in between. This CDR3 reads CASSLLLGDPSLEQYF. CDR3 sequence (DNA): TGTGCCAGCAGTTTGCTGTTGGGGGATCCGAGCCTCGAGCAGTACTTC.

The chain joins TRBV18 to TRBJ1-2; D uncertain. Germline assignment: CDR1 KGHSH and CDR2 LQKENI. This CDR3 spans 14 amino acids. With 2 bases removed from V and 2 bases from J, the gap between germline ends came to 9 bases. CDR3 sequence (DNA): TGTGCCAGCTCACCAAAGGGCGACAACTATGGCTACACCTTC. Protein product: CASSPKGDNYGYTF.

The genes are TRBV7-8 and TRBJ1-1; possible D gene TRBD1, 5 bases. CDR1 is SGHVS, CDR2 FQNEAQ, per germline. This CDR3 comprises 14 residues. V was cut by 0 bases and J by 7 bases, with 12 bases left in between. CDR3 DNA: TGTGCCAGCAGCTTAGCCGAAAGGACACTTGAAGCTTTCTTT. It translates to CASSLAERTLEAFF.